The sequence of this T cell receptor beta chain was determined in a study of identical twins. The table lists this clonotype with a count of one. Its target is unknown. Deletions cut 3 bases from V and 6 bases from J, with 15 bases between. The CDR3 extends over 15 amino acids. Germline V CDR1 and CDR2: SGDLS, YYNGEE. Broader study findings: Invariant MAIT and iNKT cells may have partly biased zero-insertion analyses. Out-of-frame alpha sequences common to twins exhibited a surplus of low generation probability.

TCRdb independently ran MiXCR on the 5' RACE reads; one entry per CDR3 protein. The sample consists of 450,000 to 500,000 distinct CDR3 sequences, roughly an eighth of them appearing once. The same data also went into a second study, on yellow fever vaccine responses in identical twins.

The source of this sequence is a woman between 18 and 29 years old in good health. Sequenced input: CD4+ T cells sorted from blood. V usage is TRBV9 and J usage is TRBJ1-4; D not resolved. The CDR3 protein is CASSGALRRDEKLFF. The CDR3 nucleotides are TGTGCCAGCAGCGGGGCTCTGCGTAGGGATGAAAAACTGTTTTTT. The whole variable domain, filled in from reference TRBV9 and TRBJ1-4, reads DSGVTQTPKHLITATGQRVTLRCSPRSGDLSVYWYQQSLDQGLQFLIQYYNGEERAKGNILERFSAQQFPDLHSELNLSSLELGDSALYFCASSGALRRDEKLFFGSGTQLSVL.